The clone carrying this T cell receptor (beta chain) was seen many times. The entry originates in a study of identical twins. TCRdb independently ran MiXCR on the 5' RACE reads; one entry per CDR3 protein. Among about 240,000 distinct CDR3 sequences, roughly a tenth were seen once, and the ten largest hold 10%. V was pared by 1 base and J by 0 bases, with 10 bases between. Germline CDR1 reads MGHRA; CDR2 reads YSYEKL. CDR3 size: 15 residues. The chain couples TRBV4-1 to TRBJ2-7; D tentatively fits TRBD1 or TRBD2 (5 bases each). The TCR originated in a man aged 50-60 years in good health. Sequencing was performed on memory T cells sorted from blood. CDR3 nucleotides: TGCGCCAGCAGCCAAGTGTGGGGGAGCTCCTACGAGCAGTACTTC. Its translation is CASSQVWGSSYEQYF.